One sample yielded the 4 T cell receptor beta chains listed below, sequenced in a study of response to subunit inactivated influenza vaccine. TCRdb used MiXCR to reprocess the RT-PCR reads, holding one entry per CDR3 protein. The table records 500,000 to 550,000 distinct CDR3 sequences, under 30% of them present only once. The same sample was also studied in work on T cells expressing NK-cell markers. That source notes: cDNA encoding TCR beta was synthesized via 5'RACE template switching incorporating UMIs.

The source material was CD4+ T cells sorted from PBMCs, sampled 11 to 12 days after vaccination. These TCRs come from a man aged 50-59 years who received an inactivated influenza vaccine.

This clonotype was recorded a few times. This chain connects TRBV7-2 to TRBJ2-4, with TRBD2 matching 8 bases. Trimming took 7 bases from V and 8 from J; bases not matched to a gene: 10. The CDR3 spans 14 residues. Germline CDR1 and CDR2: SGHTA and FQGNSA. CDR3 sequence reads: CASNPTGGADIQYF. DNA of the CDR3: TGTGCCAGCAACCCGACGGGGGGGGCAGACATTCAGTACTTC.

This clonotype occurred a few times. The V gene is TRBV11-3, the J gene TRBJ2-2; no reliable D call. The CDR3 is made up of 16 amino acids. Germline assignment: CDR1 SGHNT and CDR2 YENEEA. V shed 3 bases and J shed 4 bases, with 15 bases lying between them. This CDR3 is CASSLEPRPGTGELFF. CDR3 nucleotides: TGTGCCAGCAGCTTGGAGCCCCGTCCAGGCACCGGGGAGCTGTTTTTT.

This clonotype was counted only a few times. The V call is TRBV5-6, the J call TRBJ2-7, with D possibly TRBD1 on 5 matching bases. The CDR3 is made up of 15 amino acids. V dropped 4 bases and J dropped 3 bases, with 17 bases sitting between them. The germline gives CDR1 SGHDT, CDR2 YYEEEE. CDR3 region: CASSPYRREDYEQYF. The CDR3 bases are TGTGCCAGCAGCCCGTACAGGAGAGAGGACTACGAGCAGTACTTC.

This clonotype was observed a handful of times. V gene TRBV6-7 combines with J gene TRBJ2-7, with 7 bases aligning to TRBD2. TRBV6-7 is an ORF, and what it does is uncertain. CDR3 length equals 17 residues. Losses at the gene ends were 5 bases for V and 0 bases for J; bases not matched to a gene: 13. The CDR3 sequence: CASSTLPPSGDSYEQYF. CDR3 DNA sequence: TGTGCCAGCAGTACCCTCCCGCCGAGCGGGGACTCCTACGAGCAGTACTTC.